These 25 T cell receptor beta chains share one sample of origin, sequenced in a study of blood T cell repertoires in COVID-19. Measured with immunoSEQ multiplex PCR; TCRdb has only the in-frame clones, and not every one. The table lists about 240,000 clones, about 90% of them singletons. The sample was peripheral blood. The receptors shown here come from a man aged 60 to 75 with acute or convalescent COVID-19.

Details on this clone: Compared with germline, one end of the junction differs, possibly owing to a read error. The rearrangement links TRBV7-7 to TRBJ2-5; 7 bases fit TRBD1. In germline, CDR1 is SSHAT, CDR2 FNYEAQ (reference sequence). The CDR3 extends over 16 amino acids. The CDR3, as DNA: TGTGCTAGCAGCTTAGGGGCAGGGGGATACCAAGAGACCCAGTACTTC. This gives the protein CASSLGAGGYQETQYF. Looking up the rest from reference TRBV7-7 and TRBJ2-5 gives the full variable domain: GAGVSQSPRYKVTKRGQDVTLRCDPISSHATLYWYQQALGQGPEFLTYFNYEAQPDKSGLPSDRFSAERPEGSISTLTIQRTEQRDSAMYRCASSLGAGGYQETQYFGPGTRLLVL.

The J gene is TRBJ2-1, the V gene TRBV7-9; 13 bases match TRBD2. This CDR3 has 15 amino acids. J lost 9 bases, V lost 4 bases, and 6 bases had no gene match. The germline V gene has CDR1 SEHNR and CDR2 FQNEAQ (reference sequence). The CDR3 reads CASSSGLAGASEQFF. CDR3 in DNA: TGTGCCAGCAGCTCTGGACTAGCGGGAGCCAGTGAGCAGTTCTTC.

The chain links TRBV7-9 to TRBJ1-1, with D maybe TRBD1 (6 bases). V was pared by 1 base and J by 5 bases, with 11 bases between. Germline V lookup: CDR1 SEHNR, CDR2 FQNEAQ (reference sequence). The CDR3 extends over 14 amino acids. Written as DNA, the CDR3 is TGTGCCAGCAGCTTAGGCGGGGGCAAGACTGAAGCTTTCTTT. Protein sequence: CASSLGGGKTEAFF.

The chain has TRBV3-1 (or the pseudogene TRBV3-2) and TRBJ2-7, with D hard to call. V gave up 1 base and J gave up 2 bases, with 9 bases separating them. Germline V gene lookup returns CDR1 LGHDT and CDR2 YNNKEL (reference sequence). The CDR3 spans 14 residues. Here the CDR3 reads CASSQGRLAYEQYF. Written as DNA, the CDR3 is TGTGCCAGCAGCCAAGGGAGACTTGCCTACGAGCAGTACTTC.

The chain combines TRBV7-2 with TRBJ1-1; D unclear. V lost 1 base, J lost 4 bases, and 13 bases lay in between. The CDR3 contains 15 residues. CDR1 and CDR2 from the germline V gene are SGHTA and FQGNSA. CDR3 residues: CASSLEGNGVTEAFF. CDR3 DNA sequence: TGTGCCAGCAGCTTAGAAGGGAACGGGGTCACTGAAGCTTTCTTT.

The chain has TRBV5-1 and TRBJ2-1; 10 nucleotides align to TRBD2. The V gene end was trimmed by 0 bases and the J gene end by 8 bases; junction bases not matched to a gene: 8. Germline V lookup: CDR1 SGHRS, CDR2 YFSETQ. CDR3 length: 16 amino acids. This chain's CDR3 is CASSLGLAGAIDEQFF. The CDR3 nucleotides are TGCGCCAGCAGCTTGGGCCTAGCGGGAGCCATTGATGAGCAGTTCTTC.

The rearrangement links TRBV27 to TRBJ2-7, with 8 bases lining up with TRBD2. Germline CDR1 is MNHEY and CDR2 is SMNVEV (reference sequence). The CDR3 contains 15 residues. The ends lost 1 base at V and 7 bases at J; junction bases unmatched: 9. The CDR3 sequence: CASSLYGAGEVEQYF. CDR3 nucleotides: TGTGCCAGCAGTTTATATGGAGCGGGAGAAGTAGAGCAGTACTTC.

In its sample, this clone was seen a few times. V gene TRBV29-1 combines with J gene TRBJ1-2, with D unresolved. Germline V gives CDR1 SQVTM, CDR2 ANQGSEA. CDR3 size: 13 residues. V was clipped by 0 bases and J by 4 bases, with 9 bases between them. The DNA for the CDR3 is TGCAGCGTTGAAGATGGGCAGATCTATGGCTACACCTTC. Its translation is CSVEDGQIYGYTF.

In its sample, this clone was seen a few times. The chain recombines TRBV30 with TRBJ2-7; the D gene is possibly TRBD1 (6 bases). The CDR3 spans 13 residues. V was clipped by 2 bases and J by 6 bases, with 14 bases between them. Germline lookup yields CDR1 GTSNPN and CDR2 SVGIG (reference sequence). The CDR3 region is CAWSMGQRSEQYF. The CDR3 DNA reads TGTGCCTGGAGTATGGGACAAAGGAGCGAGCAGTACTTC.

The chain uses TRBV6-6 and TRBJ1-2, with unresolved D. The CDR3 runs to 11 residues. The germline gives CDR1 MNHNY, CDR2 SVGAGI (reference sequence). V was pared by 6 bases and J by 4 bases, with 6 bases between. The chain's CDR3 is CASSSGYGYTF. The CDR3 DNA reads TGTGCCAGCAGCTCAGGCTATGGCTACACCTTC.

There are a few counts of this clone. The chain is built from TRBV18 and TRBJ1-1; maybe TRBD1 (5 bases). This CDR3 spans 11 amino acids. Trimming cost V 3 bases and J 7 bases, with 6 bases left between them. Germline CDR1 KGHSH, CDR2 LQKENI. DNA of the CDR3: TGTGCCAGCTCACCCGGGGGTGAAGCTTTCTTT. Translated: CASSPGGEAFF.

The chain combines TRBV10-3 with TRBJ1-2; a possible D gene is TRBD1 (6 bases). Germline V CDR1 and CDR2: ENHRY, SYGVKD. Trimming took off 3 bases at V and 0 bases at J, with 8 bases between the two ends. This CDR3 comprises 14 residues. The CDR3: CAISDAGANYGYTF. The CDR3 DNA reads TGTGCCATCAGTGATGCAGGGGCTAACTATGGCTACACCTTC.

This chain connects TRBV24-1 to TRBJ2-1; TRBD1 might be the D (6 bases). The CDR3 consists of 15 residues. Germline loops: CDR1 KGHDR, CDR2 SFDVKD. V lost 5 bases, J lost 0 bases, and 10 bases lay in between. CDR3 protein: CATSGTGSSYNEQFF. CDR3 nucleotides: TGTGCCACCAGTGGTACAGGGAGCTCCTACAATGAGCAGTTCTTC.

The table lists this clone with a few counts. This rearrangement joins TRBV7-3 to TRBJ2-3, with 11 bases aligning to TRBD2. Germline values: CDR1 SGHTA, CDR2 FQGTGA. V shed 5 bases and J 4 bases; nucleotides not matched to a gene: 2. CDR3 length equals 14 residues. CDR3 protein: CASSIAGGPDTQYF. The CDR3 DNA follows: TGTGCCAGCAGCATAGCGGGAGGGCCAGATACGCAGTATTTT.

As DNA, the CDR3 is TGTGCCAGCAGCCAAGGGACAGGGGGTGGCTACACCTTC. It specifies CASSQGTGGGYTF. V gene TRBV7-6 combines with J gene TRBJ1-2, with 11 positions matching TRBD1. CDR1 is SGHVS and CDR2 is FNYEAQ in the germline V gene. The CDR3 has 13 amino acids. The V and J ends lost 5 bases and 7 bases, in that order; junction bases with no gene match: 3.

The chain is built from TRBV30 and TRBJ2-4; 7 nucleotides match TRBD2. This CDR3 is 14 amino acids long. Germline CDR1 reads GTSNPN; CDR2 reads SVGIG (reference sequence). J gave up 9 bases and V 0 bases, and 8 bases lay outside the gene matches. In DNA, the CDR3 is TGTGCCTGGAGTGTACAGAGCGGGATCGGCATTCAGTACTTC. Its translation is CAWSVQSGIGIQYF. The variable domain in full, with the rest retrieved from reference TRBV30 and TRBJ2-4, is SQTIHQWPATLVQPVGSPLSLECTVEGTSNPNLYWYRQAAGRGLQLLFYSVGIGQISSEVPQNLSASRPQDRQFILSSKKLLLSDSGFYLCAWSVQSGIGIQYFGAGTRLSVL.

The rearrangement joins TRBV28 to TRBJ1-1, with 9 bases fitting TRBD1. V lost 5 bases and J lost 5; bases outside the gene matches: 12. Germline V gene lookup returns CDR1 MDHEN and CDR2 SYDVKM. The length of the CDR3 is 16 residues. CDR3 protein: CASSTNLGQGRTEAFF. The CDR3 nucleotides read TGTGCCAGCAGTACCAACCTGGGACAGGGAAGAACTGAAGCTTTCTTT. Supplemented by reference TRBV28 and TRBJ1-1, the full variable domain reads DVKVTQSSRYLVKRTGEKVFLECVQDMDHENMFWYRQDPGLGLRLIYFSYDVKMKEKGDIPEGYSVSREKKERFSLILESASTNQTSMYLCASSTNLGQGRTEAFFGQGTRLTVV.

The chain combines TRBV5-6 with TRBJ2-5; 7 bases match TRBD2. Germline loops: CDR1 SGHDT, CDR2 YYEEEE. The CDR3 runs 15 residues. With V trimmed by 0 bases and J by 4 bases, 6 bases remained unmatched. The CDR3 coding sequence is TGTGCCAGCAGCTTGGTCGGGAGGAACGTAGAGACCCAGTACTTC. Encoded protein: CASSLVGRNVETQYF.

V usage is TRBV3-1 (or the pseudogene TRBV3-2) and J usage is TRBJ2-7; TRBD1 might be the D (6 bases). Trimming stripped 0 bases from V and 5 bases from J, with 11 bases between. CDR1 and CDR2 from the germline V gene are LGHDT and YNNKEL (reference sequence). This CDR3 is built from 14 residues. CDR3 protein: CASSQELQGHEQYF. The CDR3 DNA reads TGTGCCAGCAGCCAAGAGTTACAGGGCCACGAGCAGTACTTC.

V and J are TRBV14 and TRBJ1-3; D might be TRBD1 (5 bases). The CDR3 has 14 amino acids. Germline CDR1 reads SGHDN; CDR2 reads FVKESK. Trimming cost V 5 bases and J 2 bases, with 10 bases left between them. The CDR3 sequence is CASSGTGPGNTIYF. In DNA, the CDR3 is TGTGCCAGCAGCGGCACAGGCCCTGGAAACACCATATATTTT. The full variable domain, in which reference TRBV14 and TRBJ1-3 provide the parts outside the CDR3, is EAGVTQFPSHSVIEKGQTVTLRCDPISGHDNLYWYRRVMGKEIKFLLHFVKESKQDESGMPNNRFLAERTGGTYSTLKVQPAELEDSGVYFCASSGTGPGNTIYFGEGSWLTVV.

V usage is TRBV24-1 and J usage is TRBJ2-1; 10 nucleotides agree with TRBD2. Germline lookup yields CDR1 KGHDR and CDR2 SFDVKD. V was clipped by 2 bases and J by 0 bases; unmatched bases: 3. CDR3 length equals 17 residues. The CDR3 nucleotides read TGTGCCACCAGTGATTCAGGACTAGCGGCCTCCTACAATGAGCAGTTCTTC. Protein: CATSDSGLAASYNEQFF.

This clone was observed a single time. J is TRBJ2-5 and V is TRBV5-1, with 8 bases aligning to TRBD2. J was trimmed by 2 bases and V by 3 bases; bases with no gene match: 6. This CDR3 comprises 15 residues. Per germline, CDR1 SGHRS and CDR2 YFSETQ. CDR3 in amino acids: CASSSIAGKQETQYF. The CDR3 nucleotides are TGCGCCAGCAGCTCAATAGCGGGAAAGCAAGAGACCCAGTACTTC.

J is TRBJ1-1 and V is TRBV11-3, with TRBD1 matching over 8 bases. With 2 bases clipped from V and 1 base from J, the junction kept 3 bases outside the gene matches. This CDR3 region has 15 residues. The germline CDR1 and CDR2 sequences are SGHNT and YENEEA. This chain's CDR3 is CASSLTGGANTEAFF. CDR3 DNA: TGTGCCAGCAGCTTAACAGGGGGGGCGAACACTGAAGCTTTCTTT.

This chain connects TRBV7-2 to TRBJ2-1; a weak D match, TRBD1 (6 bases). Looked up from germline, CDR1 is SGHTA and CDR2 is FQGNSA. Trimming left V 2 bases short and J 4 bases short, with 9 bases between. The CDR3 is 14 amino acids. The CDR3 loop is CASSLRGKYNEQFF. The CDR3, as DNA: TGTGCCAGCAGCTTAAGGGGGAAGTACAATGAGCAGTTCTTC. The whole variable domain, filled in from reference TRBV7-2 and TRBJ2-1, reads GAGVSQSPSNKVTEKGKDVELRCDPISGHTALYWYRQSLGQGLEFLIYFQGNSAPDKSGLPSDRFSAERTGGSVSTLTIQRTQQEDSAVYLCASSLRGKYNEQFFGPGTRLTVL.

The J gene is TRBJ2-7, the V gene TRBV4-3; no firm D call. Germline V gene data show CDR1 as LGHNA and CDR2 as YSLEER. The V gene lost 3 bases and the J gene lost 0 bases, with 9 bases spanning the gap. The CDR3 spans 14 residues. The CDR3 coding sequence is TGCGCCAGCAGCCAGGAGTTGTACTCCTACGAGCAGTACTTC. The encoded protein is CASSQELYSYEQYF.